This record looks at one TCR beta chain sequence and its context. Per the germline V gene, CDR1 is ENHRY and CDR2 is SYGVKD. After removal of 6 bases from V and 4 bases from J, the junction contained 13 bases not matched to a gene. The CDR3 spans 17 residues. This sample stems from a study of blood T cell repertoires in COVID-19. Study-level information: Italy, Spain and the United States were the sources of the convalescent and acute COVID-19 samples.

Generated by immunoSEQ multiplex PCR, the TCRdb table keeps only in-frame clones and is missing some. Of some 68,000 clones listed, 90% to 95% are singletons. Seattle enrolled patients during active infection and tracked them longitudinally. The sequence came from a man in his forties with COVID-19, enrolled during active disease. The gene calls are TRBV10-3 and TRBJ1-5, with 9 positions matching TRBD1. The sample consisted of peripheral blood. CDR3 nucleotide sequence: TGTGCCATCAGCACTACTCGGACAGGGGAAGAGAATCAGCCCCAGCATTTT. It codes for CAISTTRTGEENQPQHF.